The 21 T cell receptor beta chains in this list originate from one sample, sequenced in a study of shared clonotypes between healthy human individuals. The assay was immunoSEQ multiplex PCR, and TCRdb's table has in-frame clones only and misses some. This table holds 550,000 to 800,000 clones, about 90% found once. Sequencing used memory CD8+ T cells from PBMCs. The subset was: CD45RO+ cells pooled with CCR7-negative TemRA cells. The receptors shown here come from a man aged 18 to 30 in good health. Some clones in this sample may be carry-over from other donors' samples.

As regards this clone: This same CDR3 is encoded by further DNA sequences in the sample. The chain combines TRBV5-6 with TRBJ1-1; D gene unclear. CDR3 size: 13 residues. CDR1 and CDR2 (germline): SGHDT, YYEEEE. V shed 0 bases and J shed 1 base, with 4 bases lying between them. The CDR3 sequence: CASSLAENTEAFF. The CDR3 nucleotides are TGTGCCAGCAGCTTGGCGGAGAACACTGAAGCTTTCTTT.

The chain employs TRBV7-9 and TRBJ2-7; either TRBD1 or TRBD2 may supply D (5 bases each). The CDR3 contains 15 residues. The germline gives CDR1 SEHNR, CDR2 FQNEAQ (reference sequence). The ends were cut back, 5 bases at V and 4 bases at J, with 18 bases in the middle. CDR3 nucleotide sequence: TGTGCCAGCAGCCAAGATCTGAGGGGACGGTACGAGCAGTACTTC. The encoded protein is CASSQDLRGRYEQYF.

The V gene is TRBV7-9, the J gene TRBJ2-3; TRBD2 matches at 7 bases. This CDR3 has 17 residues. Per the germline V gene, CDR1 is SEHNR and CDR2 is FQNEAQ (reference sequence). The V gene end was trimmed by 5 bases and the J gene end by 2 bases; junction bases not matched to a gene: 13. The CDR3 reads CASSPRGTHQFTDTQYF. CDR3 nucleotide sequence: TGTGCCAGCAGCCCGCGGGGGACCCACCAGTTCACAGATACGCAGTATTTT.

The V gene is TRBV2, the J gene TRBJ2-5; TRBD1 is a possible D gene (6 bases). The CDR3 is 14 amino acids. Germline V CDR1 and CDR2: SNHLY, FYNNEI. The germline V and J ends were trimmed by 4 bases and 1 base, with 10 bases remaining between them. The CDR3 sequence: CASSVLGGQETQYF. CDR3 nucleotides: TGTGCCAGCAGTGTCTTAGGGGGCCAAGAGACCCAGTACTTC.

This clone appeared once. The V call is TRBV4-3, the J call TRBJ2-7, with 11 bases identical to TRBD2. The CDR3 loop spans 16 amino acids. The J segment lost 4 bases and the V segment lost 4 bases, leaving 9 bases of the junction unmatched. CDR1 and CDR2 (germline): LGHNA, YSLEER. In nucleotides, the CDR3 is TGCGCCAGCAGCCGTGGGACTAGCGGACCGAAATACGAGCAGTACTTC. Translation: CASSRGTSGPKYEQYF.

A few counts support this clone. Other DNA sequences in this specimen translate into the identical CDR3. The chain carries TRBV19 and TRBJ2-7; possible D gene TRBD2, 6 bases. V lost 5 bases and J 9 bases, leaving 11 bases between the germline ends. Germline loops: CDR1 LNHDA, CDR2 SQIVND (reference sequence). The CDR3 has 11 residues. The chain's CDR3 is CASSPGLGQYF. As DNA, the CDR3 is TGTGCCAGTAGTCCGGGACTGGGGCAGTACTTC.

The CDR3 DNA reads TGTGCCAGCAGTGAAGGGGAGCCAACAGATACGCAGTATTTT. This encodes CASSEGEPTDTQYF. J is TRBJ2-3 and V is TRBV6-4; D might be TRBD1 or TRBD2, each matching 5 bases. V lost 3 bases and J 3 bases, leaving 10 bases between the germline ends. CDR1 MRHNA and CDR2 SNTAGT come from the germline V gene. The CDR3 has 14 residues.

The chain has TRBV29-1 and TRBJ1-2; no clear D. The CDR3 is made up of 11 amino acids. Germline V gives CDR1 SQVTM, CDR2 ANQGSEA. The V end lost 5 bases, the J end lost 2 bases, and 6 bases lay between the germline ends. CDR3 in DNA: TGCAGCGTTAGGTCGAACTATGGCTACACCTTC. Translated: CSVRSNYGYTF.

The CDR3 is CASSLEGATDTQYF. The CDR3 DNA reads as TGTGCCAGCAGTTTAGAGGGCGCCACAGATACGCAGTATTTT. The chain links TRBV28 to TRBJ2-3, with D maybe TRBD2 (5 bases). CDR1 and CDR2 (germline): MDHEN, SYDVKM. V was shortened by 2 bases and J by 2 bases, with 8 bases between the two germline ends. This CDR3 comprises 14 residues.

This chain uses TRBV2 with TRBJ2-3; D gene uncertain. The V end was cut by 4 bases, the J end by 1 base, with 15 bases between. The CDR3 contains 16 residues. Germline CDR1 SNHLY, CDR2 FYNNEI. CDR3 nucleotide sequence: TGTGCCAGCAGTGTCTCCGGGCCCCCCCGCACAGATACGCAGTATTTT. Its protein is CASSVSGPPRTDTQYF. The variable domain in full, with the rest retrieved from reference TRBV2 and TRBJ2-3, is EPEVTQTPSHQVTQMGQEVILRCVPISNHLYFYWYRQILGQKVEFLVSFYNNEISEKSEIFDDQFSVERPDGSNFTLKIRSTKLEDSAMYFCASSVSGPPRTDTQYFGPGTRLTVL.

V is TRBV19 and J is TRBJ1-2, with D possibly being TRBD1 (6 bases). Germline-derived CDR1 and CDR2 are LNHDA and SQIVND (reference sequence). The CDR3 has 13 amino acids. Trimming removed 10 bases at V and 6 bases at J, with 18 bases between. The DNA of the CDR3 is TGTGCCATCCCCCTTGGGGGCGCGGATGGCTACACCTTC. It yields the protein CAIPLGGADGYTF.

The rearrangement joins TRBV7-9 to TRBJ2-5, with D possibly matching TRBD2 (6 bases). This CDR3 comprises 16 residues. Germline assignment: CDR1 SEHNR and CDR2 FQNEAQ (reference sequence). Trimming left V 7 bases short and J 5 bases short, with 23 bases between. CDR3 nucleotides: TGTGCCAGCACGAACCGCGGGGAGCGCTTTGGGGAGACCCAGTACTTC. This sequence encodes CASTNRGERFGETQYF.

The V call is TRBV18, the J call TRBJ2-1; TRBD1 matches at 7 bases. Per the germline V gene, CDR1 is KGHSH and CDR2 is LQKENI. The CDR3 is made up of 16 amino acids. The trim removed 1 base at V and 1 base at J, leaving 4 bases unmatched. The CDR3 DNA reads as TGTGCCAGCTCACCACTAACAGGGGAATCCTACAATGAGCAGTTCTTC. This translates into CASSPLTGESYNEQFF.

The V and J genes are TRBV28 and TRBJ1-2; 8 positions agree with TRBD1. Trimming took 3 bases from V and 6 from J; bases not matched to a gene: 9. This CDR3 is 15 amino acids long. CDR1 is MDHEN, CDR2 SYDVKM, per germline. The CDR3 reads CASSFPGQGAHGYTF. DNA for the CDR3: TGTGCCAGCAGTTTTCCGGGTCAGGGGGCTCATGGCTACACCTTC.

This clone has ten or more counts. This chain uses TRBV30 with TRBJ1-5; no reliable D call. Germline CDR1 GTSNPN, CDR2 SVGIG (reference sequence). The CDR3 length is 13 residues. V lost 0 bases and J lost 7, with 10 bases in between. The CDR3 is CAWSVHGAQPQHF. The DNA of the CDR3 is TGTGCCTGGAGTGTACATGGAGCACAGCCCCAGCATTTT.

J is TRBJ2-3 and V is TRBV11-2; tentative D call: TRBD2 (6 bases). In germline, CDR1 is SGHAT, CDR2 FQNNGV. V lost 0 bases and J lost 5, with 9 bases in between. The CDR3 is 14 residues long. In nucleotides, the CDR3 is TGTGCCAGCAGCTTAGATCGGGGGTTAGATACGCAGTATTTT. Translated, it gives CASSLDRGLDTQYF.

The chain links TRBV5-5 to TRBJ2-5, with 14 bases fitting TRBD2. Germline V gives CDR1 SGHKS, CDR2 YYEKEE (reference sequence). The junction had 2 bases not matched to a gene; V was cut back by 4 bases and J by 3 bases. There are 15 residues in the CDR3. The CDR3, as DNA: TGTGCCAGCAGCGGACTAGCGGGAGGAAAAGAGACCCAGTACTTC. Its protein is CASSGLAGGKETQYF.

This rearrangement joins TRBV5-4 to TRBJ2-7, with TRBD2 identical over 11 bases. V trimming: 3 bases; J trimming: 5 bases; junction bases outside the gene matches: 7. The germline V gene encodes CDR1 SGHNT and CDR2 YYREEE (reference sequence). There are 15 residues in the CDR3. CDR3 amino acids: CASSWRSGRVDEQYF. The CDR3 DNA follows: TGTGCCAGCAGCTGGCGTAGCGGGAGGGTAGACGAGCAGTACTTC.

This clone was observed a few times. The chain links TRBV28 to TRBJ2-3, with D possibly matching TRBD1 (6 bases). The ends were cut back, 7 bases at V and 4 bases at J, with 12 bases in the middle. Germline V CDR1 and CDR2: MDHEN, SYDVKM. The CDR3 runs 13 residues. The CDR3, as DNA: TGTGCCAGCAAGAGACAGGTGGCAGATACGCAGTATTTT. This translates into CASKRQVADTQYF.

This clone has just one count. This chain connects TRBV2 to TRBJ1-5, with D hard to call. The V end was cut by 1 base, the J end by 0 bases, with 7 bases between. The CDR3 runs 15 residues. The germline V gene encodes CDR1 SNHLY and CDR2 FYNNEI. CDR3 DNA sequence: TGTGCCAGCAGTGAAGGGCAGTATAGCAATCAGCCCCAGCATTTT. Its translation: CASSEGQYSNQPQHF. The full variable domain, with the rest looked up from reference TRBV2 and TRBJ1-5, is EPEVTQTPSHQVTQMGQEVILRCVPISNHLYFYWYRQILGQKVEFLVSFYNNEISEKSEIFDDQFSVERPDGSNFTLKIRSTKLEDSAMYFCASSEGQYSNQPQHFGDGTRLSIL.

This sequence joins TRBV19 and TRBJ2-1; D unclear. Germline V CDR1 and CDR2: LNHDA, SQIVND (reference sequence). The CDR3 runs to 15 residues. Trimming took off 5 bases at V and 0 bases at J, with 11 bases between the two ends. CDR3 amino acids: CASSFLGSSYNEQFF. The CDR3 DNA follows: TGTGCCAGTAGTTTCCTCGGTAGCTCCTACAATGAGCAGTTCTTC.